This TCR beta chain was documented in a study of T cell responses to AZD1222 COVID-19 vaccine. General study results and limits: At baseline, just 5 or 6 AZD1222 recipients tested seropositive. Unmutated regions of variants are reportedly targeted by nearly half of spike-specific TCRs.

CDR3 length equals 17 residues. Germline V gene sequence: CDR1 LGHNA, CDR2 YSLEER. Trimming took 0 bases from V and 8 from J, leaving 17 bases between them. Libraries were prepared by immunoSEQ multiplex PCR; TCRdb keeps only in-frame clonotypes and omits some of them. The sample records roughly 97,000 clones, 86% being singletons. On this clone itself: The antigen is undetermined.

This clonotype was sampled from an adult who received the MenACWY meningococcal vaccine as a control. V usage is TRBV4-3 and J usage is TRBJ1-6; tentative D call: TRBD1 (5 bases). Sample: peripheral blood, taken 28 days after the second dose of the MenACWY control vaccine. Here the CDR3 reads CASSQEMRGFRDSPLHF. CDR3 nucleotides: TGCGCCAGCAGCCAAGAAATGAGGGGTTTTAGGGATTCACCCCTCCACTTT.